Listed below are T cell receptor beta chains from one sample, sequenced in a study of PD-L1 blockade in urothelial cancer. Sequencing was performed with immunoSEQ multiplex PCR; in TCRdb, only in-frame clones are kept and a portion is missing. The sample records fewer than 50,000 clones, more than 65% being singletons. Source: PBMCs, taken around atezolizumab (anti-PD-L1) treatment. The receptor source for this set is a man in his 70s with urothelial cancer. Each CDR3 is given with its conserved first and last residue. A D gene is named only where the DNA matches it firmly. Not all rows give a size; the values are once, few, many and, for expanded clones, a class.

abundance	len	j_gene	d_gene	v_gene	CDR3aa	CDR3nt
.	15	TRBJ2-5	TRBD2	TRBV19	CASSEASGTQETQYF	TGTGCCAGTAGTGAGGCTAGCGGAACCCAAGAGACCCAGTACTTC
.	13	TRBJ2-3	TRBD2	TRBV19	CANSIAGLDTQYF	TGTGCCAATAGTATAGCGGGATTGGATACGCAGTATTTT
.	16	TRBJ2-1	TRBD2	TRBV5-1	CASSLDGRASYNEQFF	TGCGCCAGCAGCTTGGACGGGAGGGCCTCCTACAATGAGCAGTTCTTC
once	14	TRBJ2-6	.	TRBV5-6	CASSLWTVGHVLTF	TGTGCCAGCAGCCTATGGACAGTAGGACACGTCCTGACTTTC
.	15	TRBJ2-3	TRBD2	TRBV12-5	CASGRRTSGTDTQYF	TGTGCTAGTGGCCGTCGGACTAGCGGGACAGATACGCAGTATTTT
.	15	TRBJ2-1	.	TRBV28	CASSPVQNSYNEQFF	TGTGCCAGCAGTCCCGTCCAGAACTCCTACAATGAGCAGTTCTTC
.	17	TRBJ1-1	TRBD1	TRBV28	CASSSGGGDRGNTEAFF	TGTGCCAGCAGTTCGGGGGGAGGGGACAGGGGGAACACTGAAGCTTTCTTT
.	14	TRBJ2-5	TRBD1	TRBV7-9	CASSSSGTEETQYF	TGTGCCAGCAGCTCCTCCGGGACAGAGGAGACCCAGTACTTC
.	16	TRBJ1-4	TRBD1	TRBV29-1	CSAATGRGETNEKLFF	TGCAGCGCCGCGACAGGGAGAGGGGAGACTAATGAAAAACTGTTTTTT
.	15	TRBJ2-7	TRBD1	TRBV18	CASSPADRGQSEQYF	TGTGCCAGCTCACCGGCGGACAGGGGCCAAAGCGAGCAGTACTTC
.	16	TRBJ1-1	.	TRBV28	CASSVTGRGMNTEAFF	TGTGCCAGCAGTGTCACAGGGAGGGGTATGAACACTGAAGCTTTCTTT
.	17	TRBJ1-1	TRBD1	TRBV7-8	CASSLAGTGMLRTEAFF	TGTGCCAGCAGCTTAGCCGGGACAGGGATGCTCCGGACTGAAGCTTTCTTT
.	12	TRBJ2-7	TRBD1	TRBV5-4	CASSGGQHEQYF	TGTGCCAGCAGCGGGGGACAGCACGAGCAGTACTTC
.	13	TRBJ1-1	.	TRBV18	CASKQDMNTEAFF	TGTGCCAGTAAACAGGACATGAACACTGAAGCTTTCTTT
few	13	TRBJ2-7	.	TRBV5-1	CASSSGQSYEQYF	TGCGCCAGCAGCTCAGGACAGTCCTACGAGCAGTACTTC
.	16	TRBJ2-1	.	TRBV18	CASREKRGSSYNEQFF	TGTGCCAGCCGGGAGAAGAGAGGGTCTTCCTACAATGAGCAGTTCTTC